This is a list of T cell receptor beta chains from one sample in a study of blood T cell repertoires in COVID-19. Sequencing used immunoSEQ multiplex PCR; TCRdb keeps in-frame clones, though not all of them. The sample consists of fewer than 90,000 clones, about 71% of them appearing once. The sequenced sample was peripheral blood. All receptors come from a woman aged 50 to 65 with acute or convalescent COVID-19. The CDR3 runs from the conserved cysteine through the conserved F or W. D genes are given only for firm matches. For some rows the clone size is stated as once, few or many, or as a class when expanded; others skip it.

>TRBJ1-2|few|TRBD1|TRBV4-2
CASSQDRDRGVGYTF
TGTGCCAGCAGCCAAGATCGGGACAGGGGGGTCGGCTACACCTTC
>TRBJ2-1|.|TRBD1|TRBV10-3
CAISESMTGGTASYNEQFF
TGTGCCATCAGTGAGTCGATGACAGGGGGCACTGCTTCCTACAATGAGCAGTTCTTC
>TRBJ2-1|.|TRBD2|TRBV5-6
CASSRITGTTLDEQFF
TGTGCCAGCAGCCGGATCACCGGGACTACTCTAGATGAGCAGTTCTTC
>TRBJ1-1|.|.|TRBV5-4
CASSLDRENTEAFF
TGTGCCAGCAGCTTGGACAGGGAGAACACTGAAGCTTTCTTT
>TRBJ1-1|.|.|TRBV18
CASSLGGGGTEAFF
TGTGCCAGCTCCCTTGGCGGGGGAGGCACTGAAGCTTTCTTT
>TRBJ2-2|.|.|TRBV11-2
CASSFPRDTSNTGELFF
TGTGCCAGCAGCTTCCCTCGGGACACCTCGAACACCGGGGAGCTGTTTTTT
>TRBJ1-2|.|TRBD1|TRBV6-6
CASSPGQVFYGYTF
TGTGCCAGCAGTCCCGGACAGGTGTTCTATGGCTACACCTTC
>TRBJ1-6|.|.|TRBV7-9
CASSLGGTESSPLHF
TGTGCCAGCAGCTTAGGCGGGACTGAAAGTTCACCCCTCCACTTT
>TRBJ2-5|.|TRBD1|TRBV9
CASSVGVGGAETQYF
TGTGCCAGCAGCGTAGGGGTAGGGGGCGCAGAGACCCAGTACTTC
>TRBJ1-1|.|.|TRBV4-1
CASSPNDKLNTEAFF
TGCGCCAGCAGTCCGAACGACAAGCTCAACACTGAAGCTTTCTTT
>TRBJ1-5|.|TRBD1|TRBV12-3/TRBV12-4
CASRSGGGQPQHF
TGTGCCAGCAGATCAGGGGGCGGGCAGCCCCAGCATTTT
>TRBJ2-5|.|.|TRBV7-2
CASSSLSQETQYF
TGTGCCAGCAGCTCCCTCAGCCAAGAGACCCAGTACTTC
>TRBJ1-5|.|.|TRBV6-6
CASRQAYNQPQHF
TGTGCCAGCAGACAGGCCTACAATCAGCCCCAGCATTTT
>TRBJ2-2|.|.|TRBV11-3
CASSLGGHGELFF
TGTGCCAGCAGCTTAGGGGGACACGGGGAGCTGTTTTTT
>TRBJ1-2|.|.|TRBV19
CASSIKDKNYGYTF
TGTGCCAGTAGTATTAAAGACAAGAACTATGGCTACACCTTC
>TRBJ1-4|.|.|TRBV2
CASSGSYRATNEKLFF
TGTGCCAGCAGTGGGTCCTACCGTGCAACTAATGAAAAACTGTTTTTT
>TRBJ2-7|few|.|TRBV7-2
CASSLRGGTILREQYF
TGTGCCAGCAGCTTACGAGGGGGGACTATCCTGAGGGAGCAGTACTTC
>TRBJ2-3|.|.|TRBV7-9
CASRRPGSADTQYF
TGTGCCAGCAGGAGGCCGGGGTCGGCAGATACGCAGTATTTT
>TRBJ2-1|.|TRBD2|TRBV27
CASRERGSYNEQFF
TGTGCCAGCAGGGAGCGGGGTTCCTACAATGAGCAGTTCTTC
>TRBJ2-7|.|.|TRBV5-1
CASSLGQKLVEQYF
TGCGCCAGCAGCTTGGGACAGAAACTGGTCGAGCAGTACTTC
>TRBJ1-1|.|.|TRBV15
CATSRDRGKTAEAFF
TGTGCCACCAGCAGAGACAGGGGAAAGACGGCTGAAGCTTTCTTT
>TRBJ1-5|few|TRBD1|TRBV10-3
CAISDSTGAGNQPQHF
TGTGCCATCAGTGATTCTACAGGGGCAGGGAATCAGCCCCAGCATTTT
>TRBJ2-3|.|TRBD2|TRBV10-3
CAISDTSGSTSTDTQYF
TGTGCCATCAGTGACACTAGCGGCTCCACTAGCACAGATACGCAGTATTTT
>TRBJ1-4|.|.|TRBV19
CASRQPPNEKLFF
TGTGCCAGCAGACAGCCACCTAATGAAAAACTGTTTTTT
>TRBJ1-2|.|TRBD1|TRBV13
CASSPGQGGGYTF
TGTGCCAGCAGCCCGGGACAGGGAGGAGGCTACACCTTC
>TRBJ2-5|.|.|TRBV28
CASSRGSTRGSKTQYF
TGTGCCAGCAGCAGAGGGAGTACTCGAGGGTCAAAGACCCAGTACTTC
>TRBJ2-1|.|TRBD2|TRBV28
CASSQLAGGPAEQFF
TGTGCCAGCAGTCAACTAGCGGGGGGGCCAGCTGAGCAGTTCTTC
>TRBJ1-5|.|.|TRBV19
CASTDRGGQPQHF
TGTGCCAGTACAGACAGAGGGGGTCAGCCCCAGCATTTT
>TRBJ1-5|few|.|TRBV10-3
CAISESGDSNQPQHF
TGTGCCATCAGTGAGTCAGGAGATAGCAATCAGCCCCAGCATTTT
>TRBJ1-1|once|.|TRBV27
CASSPYRDRAEAFF
TGTGCCAGCAGTCCCTACAGGGATAGGGCTGAAGCTTTCTTT
>TRBJ2-3|.|TRBD1|TRBV7-9
CASSITGGTDTQYF
TGTGCCAGCAGCATTACAGGGGGAACAGATACGCAGTATTTT
>TRBJ1-1|.|TRBD1|TRBV10-3
CATQGIGPEAFF
TGTGCCACACAGGGGATTGGCCCTGAAGCTTTCTTT
>TRBJ2-1|.|TRBD2|TRBV7-8
CASSLKQLAGPNEQFF
TGTGCCAGCAGCTTAAAACAACTAGCGGGCCCCAATGAGCAGTTCTTC
>TRBJ2-7|once|TRBD2|TRBV5-5
CASSLVPSGDGEQYF
TGTGCCAGCAGCTTGGTGCCTAGCGGTGATGGGGAGCAGTACTTC
>TRBJ2-1|.|.|TRBV9
CASSNDPPSGLTYNEQFF
TGTGCCAGCAGCAACGACCCCCCGAGCGGACTTACCTACAATGAGCAGTTCTTC
>TRBJ2-7|.|.|TRBV6-5
CASSYEGGPSYEQYF
TGTGCCAGCAGTTATGAGGGCGGACCGTCCTACGAGCAGTACTTC
>TRBJ1-4|many|.|TRBV4-1
CASSQERGPAEKLFF
TGCGCCAGCAGCCAAGAACGAGGGCCAGCTGAAAAACTGTTTTTT
>TRBJ1-1|few|TRBD1|TRBV5-1
CASSFSDRGSEAFF
TGCGCCAGCAGCTTCTCGGACAGGGGCTCTGAAGCTTTCTTT
>TRBJ2-7|once|TRBD2|TRBV28
CASSLSSGGSYEQYF
TGTGCCAGCAGTTTGAGCAGCGGGGGGTCCTACGAGCAGTACTTC
>TRBJ1-2|.|.|TRBV3-1/TRBV3-2
CASSLAVQPRGYGYTF
TGTGCCAGCAGCCTCGCTGTACAACCCAGGGGCTATGGCTACACCTTC
>TRBJ2-5|.|.|TRBV10-3
CAISDEGQETQYF
TGTGCCATCAGTGATGAGGGTCAAGAGACCCAGTACTTC
>TRBJ2-3|.|TRBD2|TRBV11-2
CASSSSGRTSRTQYF
TGTGCCAGCAGCTCCTCGGGGCGGACTAGCCGAACGCAGTATTTT
>TRBJ1-6|.|.|TRBV5-1
CASSPGTTNSPLHF
TGCGCCAGCAGCCCCGGGACAACGAATTCACCCCTCCACTTT
>TRBJ1-2|medium-sized|TRBD1|TRBV7-8
CASSLAETGESGYGYTF
TGTGCCAGCAGCTTAGCTGAGACAGGGGAAAGCGGCTATGGCTACACCTTC
>TRBJ1-6|.|.|TRBV7-2
CASSSSLTGKAPPLHF
TGTGCCAGCAGCTCTTCGCTGACAGGAAAGGCGCCACCCCTCCACTTT
>TRBJ2-1|few|TRBD2|TRBV6-5
CASSTPGGTGEQFF
TGTGCCAGCAGTACACCGGGGGGGACGGGTGAGCAGTTCTTC
>TRBJ1-1|.|TRBD1|TRBV19
CASDRGNTEAFF
TGTGCCAGTGACAGGGGGAACACTGAAGCTTTCTTT
>TRBJ1-1|.|.|TRBV19
CASSILIDRNTEAFF
TGTGCCAGTAGTATCCTAATTGACAGGAACACTGAAGCTTTCTTT